Sequencing of this T cell receptor (beta chain) was carried out in a study of Graves' ophthalmopathy and Graves' hyperthyroidism. Whole-study context: Peripheral blood was obtained at first diagnosis, ahead of any treatment.

Amplification targeted the TCR beta CDR3 regions, with RNA transcripts as the source material. Second-round multiplex PCR came after first-round RT-PCR with HTBI primers. TCRdb reprocessed the multiplex PCR reads via MiXCR and lists one record per CDR3 protein. The sample consists of 650,000 to 900,000 distinct CDR3 sequences, around 40% of them appearing once. In regard to this clonotype: Its specificity is not known.

Those donors who had ophthalmopathy presented with moderate-to-severe activity, a CAS of ≥3, a NOSPECS of ≥4 and a duration under 3 months. In this cohort, patients with other autoimmune diseases, uncontrolled infections, pregnancy or lactation were excluded. General study results and limits: Using 13 signatures, a model distinguished ophthalmopathy from stable hyperthyroidism, reaching more than 85% sensitivity and 80% to 83% specificity.

Looked up from germline, CDR1 is MGHDK and CDR2 is SYGVNS. Trimming removed 8 bases at V and 5 bases at J, with 15 bases between. The CDR3 extends over 13 amino acids. Sequenced: peripheral blood. The V call is TRBV25-1, the J call TRBJ1-1, with D possibly matching TRBD1 (5 bases). The sequence was obtained from an adult man with Graves' ophthalmopathy. The CDR3 protein is CASVDEGRTEAFF. The CDR3 DNA follows: TGTGCCAGCGTAGATGAGGGGCGGACTGAAGCTTTCTTT.